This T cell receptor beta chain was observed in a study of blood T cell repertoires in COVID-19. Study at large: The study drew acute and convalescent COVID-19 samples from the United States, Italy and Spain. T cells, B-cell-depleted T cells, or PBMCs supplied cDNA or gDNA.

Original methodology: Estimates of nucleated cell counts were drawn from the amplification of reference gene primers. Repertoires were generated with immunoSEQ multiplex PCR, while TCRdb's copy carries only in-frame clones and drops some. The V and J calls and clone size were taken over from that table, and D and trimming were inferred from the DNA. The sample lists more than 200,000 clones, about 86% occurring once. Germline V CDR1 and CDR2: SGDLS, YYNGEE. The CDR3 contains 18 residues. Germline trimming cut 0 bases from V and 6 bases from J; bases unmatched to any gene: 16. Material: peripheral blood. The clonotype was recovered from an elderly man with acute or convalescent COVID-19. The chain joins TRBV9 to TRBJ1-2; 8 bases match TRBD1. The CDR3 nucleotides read TGTGCCAGCAGCGTAGTCCCCCAGGACAGGGAAGGCCAGAATGGCTACACCTTC. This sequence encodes CASSVVPQDREGQNGYTF.